Given below is one T cell receptor (beta chain) in context. Germline V gene data show CDR1 as MDHEN and CDR2 as SYDVKM. Trimming cost V 4 bases and J 5 bases; bases outside gene matches: 12. The CDR3 totals 16 residues. This sample was included in a study of cytomegalovirus exposure and HLA in healthy donors. It was with 60 Vbeta and 13 Jbeta primers that the PCR ran. Clones were read by immunoSEQ multiplex PCR, and TCRdb kept only the in-frame ones, dropping some. The sample lists about 160,000 clones; 80% to 85% were seen once. The rearrangement joins TRBV28 to TRBJ1-1; TRBD1 matches 8 bases. What was sequenced was PBMCs. The receptor was derived from a man aged 50 or older in good health and CMV-seropositive. The CDR3, as DNA: TGTGCCAGCAGTTCCCGAAGTTGGACAGGGTGGACTGAAGCTTTCTTT. Translated: CASSSRSWTGWTEAFF.